This T cell receptor beta chain is from a study of T cell changes during pregnancy in multiple sclerosis. The data were produced by immunoSEQ multiplex PCR, yet TCRdb's version contains in-frame clones alone and is incomplete. The sample includes roughly 40,000 clones, under 95% seen only once; the top ten take approximately 12%. The CDR3 runs to 15 residues. From germline, CDR1 is LNHNV and CDR2 YYDKDF (reference sequence). The ends were cut back, 2 bases at V and 4 bases at J, with 15 bases in the middle. This receptor was identified in a female donor with multiple sclerosis, enrolled in a pregnancy study. Specimen: CD8+ T cells from peripheral blood mononuclear cells, collected in the first trimester of pregnancy. This sequence joins TRBV15 and TRBJ2-7, with D possibly TRBD1 on 6 matching bases. This CDR3 reads CATSRPGTIFYEQYF. CDR3 DNA: TGTGCCACCAGCAGACCCGGGACAATTTTTTACGAGCAGTACTTC.